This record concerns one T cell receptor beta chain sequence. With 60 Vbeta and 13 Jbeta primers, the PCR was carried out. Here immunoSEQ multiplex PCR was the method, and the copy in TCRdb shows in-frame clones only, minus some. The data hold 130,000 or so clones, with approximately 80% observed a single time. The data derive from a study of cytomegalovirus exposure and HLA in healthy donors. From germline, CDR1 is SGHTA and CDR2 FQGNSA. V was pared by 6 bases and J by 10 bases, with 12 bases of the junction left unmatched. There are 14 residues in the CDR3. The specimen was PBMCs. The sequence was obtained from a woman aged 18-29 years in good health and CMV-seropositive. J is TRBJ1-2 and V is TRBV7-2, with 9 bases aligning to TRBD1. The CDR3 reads CASSLLGGTGFYTF. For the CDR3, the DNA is TGTGCCAGCAGTCTCTTAGGGGGGACAGGGTTCTACACCTTC.